The TCR beta chain under discussion was sequenced for a study of cytomegalovirus exposure and HLA in healthy donors. Study-wide points: HLA-A and HLA-B allele assignments for most subjects were reportedly predicted accurately using TCR beta sequences.

The CDR3 runs 14 residues. Germline V gene sequence: CDR1 SGDLS, CDR2 YYNGEE. V was clipped by 7 bases and J by 0 bases; unmatched bases: 6. The PCR made use of 60 Vbeta and 13 Jbeta primers. As handled by the study authors: An analysis performed later counted 81 million or so unique TCR beta chains (approximately 10 million of them shared). Here immunoSEQ multiplex PCR was the method, and the copy in TCRdb shows in-frame clones only, minus some. That table is the source of V, J and clone size, and D and trimming were worked out from the DNA. Of around 88,000 clones listed, about 74% are singletons. Of note for this clone: Its target is unknown.

The sample consisted of PBMCs. The chain recombines TRBV9 with TRBJ1-2, with 7 bases that match TRBD1. This clonotype was obtained from a male donor in good health and CMV-seronegative. CDR3 sequence: CASQRDSSNYGYTF. CDR3 sequence (DNA): TGTGCCAGCCAGAGGGACAGCTCTAACTATGGCTACACCTTC. Drawing the rest from reference TRBV9 and TRBJ1-2, the complete variable domain is DSGVTQTPKHLITATGQRVTLRCSPRSGDLSVYWYQQSLDQGLQFLIQYYNGEERAKGNILERFSAQQFPDLHSELNLSSLELGDSALYFCASQRDSSNYGYTFGSGTRLTVV.